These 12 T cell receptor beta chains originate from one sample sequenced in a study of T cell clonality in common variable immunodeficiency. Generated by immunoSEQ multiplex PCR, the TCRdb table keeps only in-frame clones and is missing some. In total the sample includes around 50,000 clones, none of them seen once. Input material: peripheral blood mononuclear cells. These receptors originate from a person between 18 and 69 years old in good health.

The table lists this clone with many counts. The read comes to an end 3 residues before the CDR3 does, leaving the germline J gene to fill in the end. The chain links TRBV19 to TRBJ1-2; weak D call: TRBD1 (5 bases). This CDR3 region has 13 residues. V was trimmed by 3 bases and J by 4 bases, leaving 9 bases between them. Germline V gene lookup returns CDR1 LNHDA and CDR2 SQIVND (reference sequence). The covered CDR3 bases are TGTGCCAGTAGTATGCAGGGTGGCTATGGC. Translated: CASSMQGGYG. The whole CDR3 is CASSMQGGYGYTF.

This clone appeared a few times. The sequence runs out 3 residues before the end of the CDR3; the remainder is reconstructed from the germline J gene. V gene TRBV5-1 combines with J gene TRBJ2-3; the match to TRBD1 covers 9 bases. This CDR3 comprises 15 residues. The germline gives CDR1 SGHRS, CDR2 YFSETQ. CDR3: CASSLETTGGETQYF. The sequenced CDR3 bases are TGCGCCAGCAGCTTGGAGACGACAGGGGGAGAGACG.

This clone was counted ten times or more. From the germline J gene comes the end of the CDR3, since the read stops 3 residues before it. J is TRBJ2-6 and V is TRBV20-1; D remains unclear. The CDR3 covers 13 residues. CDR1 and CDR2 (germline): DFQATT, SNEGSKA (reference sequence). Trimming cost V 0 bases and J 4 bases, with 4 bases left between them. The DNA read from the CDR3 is TGCAGTGCTAGAGATTCAGGGGCCAACGTC. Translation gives CSARDSGANV. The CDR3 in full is CSARDSGANVLTF.

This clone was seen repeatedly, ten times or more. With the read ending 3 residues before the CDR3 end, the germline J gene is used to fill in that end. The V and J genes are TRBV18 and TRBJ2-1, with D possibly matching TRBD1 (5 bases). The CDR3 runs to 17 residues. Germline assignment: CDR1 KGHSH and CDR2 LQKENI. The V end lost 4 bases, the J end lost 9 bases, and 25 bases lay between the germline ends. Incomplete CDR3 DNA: TGTGCCAGCTCACGGAGACCACTTCCCCTTAGAGACAGTGAG. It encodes CASSRRPLPLRDSE. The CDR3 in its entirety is CASSRRPLPLRDSEQFF.

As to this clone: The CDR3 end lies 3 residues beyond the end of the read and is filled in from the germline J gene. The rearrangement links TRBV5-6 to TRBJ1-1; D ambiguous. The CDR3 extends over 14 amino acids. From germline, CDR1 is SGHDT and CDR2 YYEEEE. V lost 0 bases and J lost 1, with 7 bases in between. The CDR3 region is CASSLGAGNTEAFF. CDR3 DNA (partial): TGTGCCAGCAGCTTGGGCGCAGGGAACACTGAA.

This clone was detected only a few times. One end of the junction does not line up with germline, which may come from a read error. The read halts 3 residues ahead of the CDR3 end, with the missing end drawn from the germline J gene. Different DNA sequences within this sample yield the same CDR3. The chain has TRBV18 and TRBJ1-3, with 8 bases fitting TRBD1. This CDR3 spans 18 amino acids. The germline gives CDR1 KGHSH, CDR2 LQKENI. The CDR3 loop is CASSARSTGATSGNTIYF. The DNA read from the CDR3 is TGTGCCAGCTCAGCCCGATCGACAGGGGCTACCTCTGGAAACACG.

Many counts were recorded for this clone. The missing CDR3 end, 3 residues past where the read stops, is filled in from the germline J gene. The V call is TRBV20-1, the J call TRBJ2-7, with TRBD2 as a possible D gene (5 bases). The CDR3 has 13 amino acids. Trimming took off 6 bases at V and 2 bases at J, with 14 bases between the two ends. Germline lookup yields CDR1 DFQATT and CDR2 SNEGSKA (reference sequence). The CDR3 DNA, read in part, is TGCAGTGCCAGCAGTTCGACTACCTACGAG. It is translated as CSASSSTTYE. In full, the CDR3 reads CSASSSTTYEQYF.

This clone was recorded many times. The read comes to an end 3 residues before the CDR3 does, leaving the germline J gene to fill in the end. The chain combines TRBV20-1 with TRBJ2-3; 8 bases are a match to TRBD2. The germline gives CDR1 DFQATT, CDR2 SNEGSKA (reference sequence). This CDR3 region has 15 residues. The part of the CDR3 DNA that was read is TGCAGTGCTAGCGAGGCTAGCGGGCGTCAAGAGACG. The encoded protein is CSASEASGRQET. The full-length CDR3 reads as CSASEASGRQETQYF.

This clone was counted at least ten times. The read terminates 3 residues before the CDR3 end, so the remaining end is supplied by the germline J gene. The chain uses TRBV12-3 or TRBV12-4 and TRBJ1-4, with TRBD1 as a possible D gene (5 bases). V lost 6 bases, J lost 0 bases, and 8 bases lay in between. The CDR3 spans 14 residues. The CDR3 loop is CASRTEATNEKLFF. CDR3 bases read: TGTGCCAGCAGGACAGAGGCAACTAATGAAAAA.

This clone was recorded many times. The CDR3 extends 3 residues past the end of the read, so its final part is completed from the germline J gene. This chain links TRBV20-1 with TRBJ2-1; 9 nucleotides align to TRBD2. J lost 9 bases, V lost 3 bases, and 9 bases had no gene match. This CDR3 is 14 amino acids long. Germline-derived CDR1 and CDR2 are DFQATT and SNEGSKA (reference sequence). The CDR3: CSARGIAGEGEQFF. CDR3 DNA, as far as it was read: TGCAGTGCTAGGGGGATAGCGGGAGAGGGTGAG.

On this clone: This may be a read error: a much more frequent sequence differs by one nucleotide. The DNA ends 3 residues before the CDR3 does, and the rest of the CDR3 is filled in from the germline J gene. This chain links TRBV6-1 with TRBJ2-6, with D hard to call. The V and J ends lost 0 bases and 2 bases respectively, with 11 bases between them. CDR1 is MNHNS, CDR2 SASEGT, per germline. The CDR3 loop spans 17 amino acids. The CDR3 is CASSEAKTRPGANVLTF. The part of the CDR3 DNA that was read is TGTGCCAGCAGTGAAGCCAAAACCAGGCCTGGGGCCAACGTC.

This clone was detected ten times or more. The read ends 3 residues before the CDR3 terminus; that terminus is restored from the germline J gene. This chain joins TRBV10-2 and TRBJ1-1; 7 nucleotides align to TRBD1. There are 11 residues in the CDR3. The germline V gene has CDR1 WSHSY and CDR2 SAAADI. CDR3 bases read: TGCGCCAGCAGAACAGGGGTTGAG. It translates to CASRTGVE. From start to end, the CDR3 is CASRTGVEAFF.